These 8 T cell receptor beta chains originate from one sample sequenced in a study of blood T cell repertoires in COVID-19. Assay: immunoSEQ multiplex PCR; the TCRdb copy retains only in-frame clones and omits some. The profile shows under 200,000 clones, roughly four fifths of them singletons. The specimen was peripheral blood. These receptor sequences come from a human donor in a cohort sampled during active COVID-19.

This clone was seen a single time. V is TRBV9 and J is TRBJ1-5; possibly TRBD1 for D (6 bases). CDR1 SGDLS and CDR2 YYNGEE come from the germline V gene. This CDR3 is built from 14 residues. Trimming removed 4 bases at V and 3 bases at J, with 11 bases between. For the CDR3, the DNA is TGTGCCAGCAGCCCTGACAGGAACAATCAGCCCCAGCATTTT. Its translation is CASSPDRNNQPQHF.

This rearrangement joins TRBV5-5 to TRBJ1-2; 8 nucleotides line up with TRBD1. The CDR3 loop spans 15 amino acids. Germline V CDR1 and CDR2: SGHKS, YYEKEE (reference sequence). Trimming at V came to 4 bases and at J to 0 bases, leaving 5 bases not matched to a gene. CDR3 DNA sequence: TGTGCCAGCAGCAAGGACAGGGTGTCTAACTATGGCTACACCTTC. Amino acids: CASSKDRVSNYGYTF.

The chain combines TRBV5-1 with TRBJ2-3; a weak D match, TRBD1 (6 bases). With 3 bases removed from V and 0 bases from J, the gap between germline ends came to 11 bases. Germline loops: CDR1 SGHRS, CDR2 YFSETQ. This CDR3 spans 15 amino acids. The CDR3 loop is CASSSTTGSTDTQYF. The DNA for the CDR3 is TGCGCCAGCAGCTCAACGACAGGCAGCACAGATACGCAGTATTTT. The full variable domain, completed using reference TRBV5-1 and TRBJ2-3, is KAGVTQTPRYLIKTRGQQVTLSCSPISGHRSVSWYQQTPGQGLQFLFEYFSETQRNKGNFPGRFSGRQFSNSRSEMNVSTLELGDSALYLCASSSTTGSTDTQYFGPGTRLTVL.

The chain links TRBV7-9 to TRBJ1-4; D uncertain. The CDR3 contains 14 residues. CDR1 is SEHNR and CDR2 is FQNEAQ in the germline V gene (reference sequence). V was cut by 5 bases and J by 7 bases, with 14 bases left in between. CDR3 residues: CASSQSSGVEKLFF. The CDR3 nucleotides read TGTGCCAGCAGCCAATCGTCCGGGGTTGAAAAACTGTTTTTT.

The V call is TRBV4-3, the J call TRBJ2-1; 15 bases map to TRBD2. Germline assignment: CDR1 LGHNA and CDR2 YSLEER. V lost 4 bases and J lost 1; bases outside the gene matches: 5. This CDR3 comprises 18 residues. CDR3 bases: TGCGCCAGCAGCCCGGGACTAGCGGGAGGTGGATCCTACAATGAGCAGTTCTTC. Translation: CASSPGLAGGGSYNEQFF.

The gene calls are TRBV5-4 and TRBJ2-7, with D maybe TRBD1 (6 bases). V was clipped by 4 bases and J by 0 bases, with 14 bases between them. Germline lookup yields CDR1 SGHNT and CDR2 YYREEE (reference sequence). The CDR3 runs to 15 residues. CDR3 protein: CASSLGQLSSYEQYF. The CDR3 region has the DNA TGTGCCAGCAGCCTTGGACAGTTGAGCTCCTACGAGCAGTACTTC.

The V call is TRBV7-2, the J call TRBJ1-2; D uncertain. The length of the CDR3 is 14 residues. Trimming took 2 bases from V and 4 from J, leaving 11 bases between them. Per germline, CDR1 SGHTA and CDR2 FQGNSA. CDR3 sequence: CASSLPGISYGYTF. The CDR3 coding sequence is TGTGCCAGCAGCTTACCGGGAATTTCCTATGGCTACACCTTC.

The chain has TRBV19 and TRBJ2-7, with TRBD1 matching over 10 bases. There are 15 residues in the CDR3. The V gene end was trimmed by 7 bases and the J gene end by 3 bases; junction bases not matched to a gene: 9. Germline loops: CDR1 LNHDA, CDR2 SQIVND (reference sequence). In DNA, the CDR3 is TGTGCCAGTACTCCCGGCCGGGACAGGGGCTACGAGCAGTACTTC. Its protein product is CASTPGRDRGYEQYF.